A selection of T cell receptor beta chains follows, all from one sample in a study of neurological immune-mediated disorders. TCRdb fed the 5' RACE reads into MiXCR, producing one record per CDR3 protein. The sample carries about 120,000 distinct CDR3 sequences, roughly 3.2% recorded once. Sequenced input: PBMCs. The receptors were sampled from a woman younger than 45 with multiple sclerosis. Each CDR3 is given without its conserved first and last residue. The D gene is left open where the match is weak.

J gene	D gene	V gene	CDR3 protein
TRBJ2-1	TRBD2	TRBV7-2	ASSLRLANEQF
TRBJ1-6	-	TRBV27	ASKRGAEGYSPLH
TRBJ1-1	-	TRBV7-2	ASSPSYGMNTEAF
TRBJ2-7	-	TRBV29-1	SVEVGRGREQY
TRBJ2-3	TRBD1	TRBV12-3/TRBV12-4	ASSSGQLSTDTQY
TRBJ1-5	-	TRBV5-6	ASSSLRTDQPQH
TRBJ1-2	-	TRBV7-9	ASSLTDNYGYT
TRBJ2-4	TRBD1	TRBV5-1	ASSTTGLDIQY
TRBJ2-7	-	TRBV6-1	ASSATESYEQY
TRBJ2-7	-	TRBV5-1	ASSRPAYEQY
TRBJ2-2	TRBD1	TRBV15	ATNSGTVGAGELF
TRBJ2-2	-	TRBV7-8	ASNNRGGTGELF
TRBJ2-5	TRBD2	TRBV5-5	ASTYIPTSGRAPQETQY
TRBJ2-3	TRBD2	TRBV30	AWTFSGPSTDTQY
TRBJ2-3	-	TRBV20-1	SAGDGDTQY
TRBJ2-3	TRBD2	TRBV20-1	SALLAESTDTQY
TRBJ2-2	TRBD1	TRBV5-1	ASGQGKNTGELF
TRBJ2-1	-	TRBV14	ASSHLVPGPSYNEQF
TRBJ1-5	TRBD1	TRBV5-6	ASSYGQGDQPQH
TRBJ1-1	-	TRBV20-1	SASKAGQNTEAF
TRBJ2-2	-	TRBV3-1	ASSQPNTGELF
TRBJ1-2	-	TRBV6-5	ASSYRQRSYGYT
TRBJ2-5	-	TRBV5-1	ASSFGTNEETQY
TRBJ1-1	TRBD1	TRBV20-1	SARDRDLNTEAF
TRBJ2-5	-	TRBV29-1	SVAWGPETQY
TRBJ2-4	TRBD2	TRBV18	ASSPPLGTSEKNIQY
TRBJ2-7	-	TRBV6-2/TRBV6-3	ASSSQATLSYEQY
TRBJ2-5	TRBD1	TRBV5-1	ASSDRGETQY
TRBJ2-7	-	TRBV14	ASRQGGEQY
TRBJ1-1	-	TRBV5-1	ASSSGLGGMNTEAF
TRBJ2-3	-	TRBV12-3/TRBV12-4	ASSLDGVNTDTQY
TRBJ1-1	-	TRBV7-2	ASSPRERSTEAF
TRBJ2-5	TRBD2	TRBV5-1	ASRMELAGQETQY
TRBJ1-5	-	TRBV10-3	ATTGGDSNQPQH
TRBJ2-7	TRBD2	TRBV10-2	ASIAGSYEQY
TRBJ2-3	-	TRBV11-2	ASSLVTGPDTQY
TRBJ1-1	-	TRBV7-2	ASSPRLGPTEAF
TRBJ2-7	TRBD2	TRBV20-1	SARWLAGGYEQY
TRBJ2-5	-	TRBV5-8	ASSFGVGEGETQY
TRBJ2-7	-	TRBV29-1	SAVQDRYEQY
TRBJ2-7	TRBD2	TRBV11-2	ASSTEGWLAGYEQY
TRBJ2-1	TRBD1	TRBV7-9	ASSARDRVVGEQF
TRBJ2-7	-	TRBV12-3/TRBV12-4	ASSFSPYEQY
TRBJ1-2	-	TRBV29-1	SAGLQGSYGYT
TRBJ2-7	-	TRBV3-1	ASSRGVSYEQY
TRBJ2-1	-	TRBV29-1	SFQRAGYNEQF
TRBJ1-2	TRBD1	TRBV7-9	ASSLVTGDGGYT
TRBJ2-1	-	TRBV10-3	AITVERGGLTNYNEQF
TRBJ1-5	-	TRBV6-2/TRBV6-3	ASRFREFGNQPQH
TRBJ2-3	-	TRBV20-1	SARDPTSPDTQY
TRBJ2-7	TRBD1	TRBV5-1	ASSPTGVEQY
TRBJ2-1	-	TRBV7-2	ASSLEASSGPLNEQF
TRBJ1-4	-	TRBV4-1	ASSQAGSSNEKLF